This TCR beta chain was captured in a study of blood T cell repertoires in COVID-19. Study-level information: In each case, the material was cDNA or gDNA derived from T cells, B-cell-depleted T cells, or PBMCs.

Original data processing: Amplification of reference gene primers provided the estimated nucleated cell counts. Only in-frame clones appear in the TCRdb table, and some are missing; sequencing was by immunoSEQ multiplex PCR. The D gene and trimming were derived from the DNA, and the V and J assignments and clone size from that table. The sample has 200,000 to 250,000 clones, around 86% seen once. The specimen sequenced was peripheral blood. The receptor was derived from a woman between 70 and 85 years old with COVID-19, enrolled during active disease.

CDR3 DNA sequence: TGTGCCAGCAGCGTAGTTGACAGGGGGCCAATGGCACCCCTCCACTTT. Its protein product is CASSVVDRGPMAPLHF. This sequence joins TRBV9 and TRBJ1-6, with 10 bases that match TRBD1. CDR1 SGDLS and CDR2 YYNGEE come from the germline V gene. The CDR3 is 16 amino acids. V trimming: 0 bases; J trimming: 11 bases; junction bases outside the gene matches: 8.